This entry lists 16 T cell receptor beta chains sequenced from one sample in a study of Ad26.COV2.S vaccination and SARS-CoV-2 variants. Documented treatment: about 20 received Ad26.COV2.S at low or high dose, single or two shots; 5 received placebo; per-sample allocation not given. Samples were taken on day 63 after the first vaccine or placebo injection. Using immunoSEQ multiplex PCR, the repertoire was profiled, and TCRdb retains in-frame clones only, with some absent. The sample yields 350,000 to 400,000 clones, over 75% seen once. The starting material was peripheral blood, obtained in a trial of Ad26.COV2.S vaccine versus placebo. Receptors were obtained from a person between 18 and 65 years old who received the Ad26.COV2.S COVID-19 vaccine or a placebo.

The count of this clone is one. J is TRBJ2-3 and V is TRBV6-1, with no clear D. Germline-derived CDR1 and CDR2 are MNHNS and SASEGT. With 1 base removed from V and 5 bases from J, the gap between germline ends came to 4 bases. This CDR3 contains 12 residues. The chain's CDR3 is CASSEVRDTQYF. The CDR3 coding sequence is TGTGCCAGCAGTGAAGTGAGAGATACGCAGTATTTT.

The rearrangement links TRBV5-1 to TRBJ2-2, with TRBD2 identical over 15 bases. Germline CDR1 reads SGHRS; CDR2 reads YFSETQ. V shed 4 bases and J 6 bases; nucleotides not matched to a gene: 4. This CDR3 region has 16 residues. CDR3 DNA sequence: TGCGCCAGCAGCGTCGGACTAGCGGGAGGGGCCGGGGAGCTGTTTTTT. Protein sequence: CASSVGLAGGAGELFF.

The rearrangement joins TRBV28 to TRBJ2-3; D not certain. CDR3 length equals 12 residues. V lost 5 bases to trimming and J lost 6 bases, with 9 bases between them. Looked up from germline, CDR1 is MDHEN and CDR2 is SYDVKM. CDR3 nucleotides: TGTGCCAGCAGTGCCTCCGAGGATACGCAGTATTTT. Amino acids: CASSASEDTQYF.

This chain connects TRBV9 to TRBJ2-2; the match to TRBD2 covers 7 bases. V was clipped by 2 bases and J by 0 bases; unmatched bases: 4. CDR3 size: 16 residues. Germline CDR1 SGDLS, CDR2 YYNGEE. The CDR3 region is CASSVLAGPNTGELFF. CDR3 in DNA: TGTGCCAGCAGCGTCTTAGCGGGCCCGAACACCGGGGAGCTGTTTTTT.

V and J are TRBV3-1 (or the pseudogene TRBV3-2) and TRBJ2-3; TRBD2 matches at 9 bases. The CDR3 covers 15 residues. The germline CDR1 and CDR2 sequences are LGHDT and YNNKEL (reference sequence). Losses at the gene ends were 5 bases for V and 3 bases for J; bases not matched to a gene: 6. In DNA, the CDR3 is TGTGCCAGCAGCGCGGGGGGGTTTAGGACAGATACGCAGTATTTT. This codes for CASSAGGFRTDTQYF.

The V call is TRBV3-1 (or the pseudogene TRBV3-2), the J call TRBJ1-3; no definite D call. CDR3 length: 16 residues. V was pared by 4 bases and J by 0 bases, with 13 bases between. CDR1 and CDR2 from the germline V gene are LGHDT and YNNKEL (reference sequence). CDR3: CASSPPTTHSGNTIYF. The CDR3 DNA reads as TGTGCCAGCAGCCCACCGACTACCCACTCTGGAAACACCATATATTTT.

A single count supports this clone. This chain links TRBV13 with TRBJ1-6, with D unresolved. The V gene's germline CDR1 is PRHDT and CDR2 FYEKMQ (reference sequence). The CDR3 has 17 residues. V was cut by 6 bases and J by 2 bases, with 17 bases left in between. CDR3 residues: CASRPQGRSTYNSPLHF. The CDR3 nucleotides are TGTGCCAGCAGACCCCAAGGACGGTCTACCTATAATTCACCCCTCCACTTT.

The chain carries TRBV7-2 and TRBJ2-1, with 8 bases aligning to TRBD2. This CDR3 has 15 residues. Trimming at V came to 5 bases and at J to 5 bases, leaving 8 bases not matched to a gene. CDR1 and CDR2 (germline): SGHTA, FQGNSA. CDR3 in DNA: TGTGCCAGCAGCCAATCTCCGGGAGGGAACAATGAGCAGTTCTTC. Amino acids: CASSQSPGGNNEQFF.

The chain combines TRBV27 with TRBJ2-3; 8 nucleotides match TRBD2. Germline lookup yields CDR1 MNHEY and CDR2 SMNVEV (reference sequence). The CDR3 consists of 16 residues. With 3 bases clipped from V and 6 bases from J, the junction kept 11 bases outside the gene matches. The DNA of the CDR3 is TGTGCCAGCAGTTTTCTAGCGGGCTTAAAGGAGGATACGCAGTATTTT. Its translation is CASSFLAGLKEDTQYF.

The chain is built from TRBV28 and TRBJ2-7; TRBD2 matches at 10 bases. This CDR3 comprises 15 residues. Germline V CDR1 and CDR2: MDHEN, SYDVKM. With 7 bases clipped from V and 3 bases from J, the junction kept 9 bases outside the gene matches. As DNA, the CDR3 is TGTGCCAGCACCTCTAGCGGGAGACGGGGCTACGAGCAGTACTTC. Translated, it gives CASTSSGRRGYEQYF.

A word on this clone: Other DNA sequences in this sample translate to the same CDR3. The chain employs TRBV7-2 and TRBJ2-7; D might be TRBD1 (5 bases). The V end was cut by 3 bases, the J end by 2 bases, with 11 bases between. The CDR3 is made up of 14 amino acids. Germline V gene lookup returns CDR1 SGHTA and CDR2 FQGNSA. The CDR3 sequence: CASSLAGPAYEQYF. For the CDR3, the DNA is TGTGCCAGCAGCTTGGCAGGGCCGGCCTACGAGCAGTACTTC.

CDR3 sequence (DNA): TGTGCCAGCAGCTTTGGGACTAACACAGATACGCAGTATTTT. Protein product: CASSFGTNTDTQYF. The chain couples TRBV13 to TRBJ2-3; 7 bases fit TRBD2. V dropped 3 bases and J dropped 2; count of bases not matched to a gene: 2. Germline assignment: CDR1 PRHDT and CDR2 FYEKMQ (reference sequence). CDR3 size: 14 residues.

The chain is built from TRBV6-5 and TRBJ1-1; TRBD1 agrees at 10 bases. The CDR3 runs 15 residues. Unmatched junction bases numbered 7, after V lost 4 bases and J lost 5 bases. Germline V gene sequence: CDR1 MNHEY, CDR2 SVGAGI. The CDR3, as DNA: TGTGCCAGCAGTTTATCCAGACAGGGGGCAACTGAAGCTTTCTTT. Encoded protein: CASSLSRQGATEAFF.

CDR3 DNA sequence: TGTGCCAGCATACTAAACAGGGGGGTTGGCTACACCTTC. The encoded protein is CASILNRGVGYTF. This chain links TRBV6-5 with TRBJ1-2; 8 bases map to TRBD1. The germline CDR1 and CDR2 sequences are MNHEY and SVGAGI. The junction had 8 bases not matched to a gene; V was cut back by 7 bases and J by 7 bases. There are 13 residues in the CDR3.

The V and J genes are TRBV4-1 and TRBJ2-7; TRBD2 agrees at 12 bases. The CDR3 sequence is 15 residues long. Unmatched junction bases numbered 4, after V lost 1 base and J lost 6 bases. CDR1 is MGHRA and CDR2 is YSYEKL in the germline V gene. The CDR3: CASSQVLAGGSEQYF. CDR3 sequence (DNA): TGCGCCAGCAGCCAAGTCCTAGCGGGAGGGAGCGAGCAGTACTTC.

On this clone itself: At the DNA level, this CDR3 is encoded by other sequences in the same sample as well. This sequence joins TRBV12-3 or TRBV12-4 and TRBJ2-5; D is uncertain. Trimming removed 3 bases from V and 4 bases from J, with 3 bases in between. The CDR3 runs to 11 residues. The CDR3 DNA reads TGTGCCAGCAGTTTCGGAGAGACCCAGTACTTC. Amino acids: CASSFGETQYF.